A single sample is the source of the 27 T cell receptor beta chains below, sequenced in a study of cytomegalovirus exposure and HLA in healthy donors. Repertoires were generated with immunoSEQ multiplex PCR, while TCRdb's copy carries only in-frame clones and drops some. Found here are 100,000 to 150,000 clones, approximately 89% of them singletons; the top ten hold 1% to 1.4%. Sequencing was performed on PBMCs. Receptors were obtained from a woman between 18 and 29 years old in good health and CMV-seronegative.

A note on this clone: The same CDR3 also results from other DNA sequences found in this sample. The chain links TRBV20-1 to TRBJ2-7, with D uncertain. Trimming left V 2 bases short and J 1 base short, with 3 bases between. The CDR3 extends over 11 amino acids. From germline, CDR1 is DFQATT and CDR2 SNEGSKA (reference sequence). CDR3 coding DNA: TGCAGTGCTAGATCTTCCTACGAGCAGTACTTC. Its translation: CSARSSYEQYF.

This clone has more than one count but fewer than ten. The V call is TRBV7-9, the J call TRBJ1-5, with 7 bases aligning to TRBD1. Germline CDR1 and CDR2: SEHNR and FQNEAQ (reference sequence). V dropped 4 bases and J dropped 3; count of bases not matched to a gene: 3. CDR3 length equals 14 residues. Here the CDR3 DNA reads TGTGCCAGCAGCTCGGACAGGACCAATCAGCCCCAGCATTTT. It is translated as CASSSDRTNQPQHF.

The V and J genes are TRBV27 and TRBJ2-7; TRBD1 matches at 11 bases. The CDR3 has 19 residues. The trim removed 5 bases at V and 2 bases at J, leaving 17 bases unmatched. The V gene's germline CDR1 is MNHEY and CDR2 SMNVEV (reference sequence). The CDR3 bases are TGTGCCAGCAGTCCCCGCTGGGGAGGGGGACAGGGGGATGCCTACGAGCAGTACGTC. Amino acids: CASSPRWGGGQGDAYEQYV.

V usage is TRBV25-1 and J usage is TRBJ2-2; 10 nucleotides align to TRBD2. CDR1 is MGHDK and CDR2 is SYGVNS in the germline V gene. The CDR3 has 16 residues. Trimming took 8 bases from V and 5 from J; bases not matched to a gene: 11. In DNA form, the CDR3 reads TGTGCCAGCTGCTGTCTAGCGGGAGTTGGGACCGGGGAGCTGTTTTTT. This translates into CASCCLAGVGTGELFF.

The chain links TRBV28 to TRBJ1-6; a weak D match, TRBD1 (5 bases). Germline CDR1 is MDHEN and CDR2 is SYDVKM. The CDR3 sequence is 15 residues long. V lost 9 bases and J lost 7, with 19 bases in between. The CDR3 bases are TGTGCCAGTCACACTGGGGGGGGTCGGAATTCACCCCTCCACTTT. Translation gives CASHTGGGRNSPLHF. The variable domain in full, completed from reference TRBV28 and TRBJ1-6, reads DVKVTQSSRYLVKRTGEKVFLECVQDMDHENMFWYRQDPGLGLRLIYFSYDVKMKEKGDIPEGYSVSREKKERFSLILESASTNQTSMYLCASHTGGGRNSPLHFGNGTRLTVT.

The rearrangement links TRBV6-5 to TRBJ2-1; 8 positions match TRBD2. Germline V gene data show CDR1 as MNHEY and CDR2 as SVGAGI. The CDR3 sequence is 15 residues long. Trimming removed 6 bases from V and 5 bases from J; junction bases left unmatched: 9. Written as DNA, the CDR3 is TGTGCCAGCAGCCTCCAGCGGGAGAGAAACAATGAGCAGTTCTTC. Protein: CASSLQRERNNEQFF.

This chain uses TRBV15 with TRBJ2-5; 10 nucleotides line up with TRBD2. The ends lost 5 bases at V and 5 bases at J; junction bases unmatched: 8. CDR1 and CDR2 from the germline V gene are LNHNV and YYDKDF (reference sequence). There are 15 residues in the CDR3. CDR3 protein: CATSLSTSGYETQYF. CDR3 DNA: TGTGCCACCAGCTTATCGACTAGCGGGTACGAGACCCAGTACTTC.

The rearrangement links TRBV12-5 to TRBJ2-2; D ambiguous. Germline CDR1 is LGHNT and CDR2 is FRNRAP. Trimming removed 0 bases from V and 3 bases from J, with 11 bases in between. CDR3 length: 16 residues. In DNA form, the CDR3 reads TGTGCTAGTGGTTTGGTACTGTCAGGCTACACCGGGGAGCTGTTTTTT. This encodes CASGLVLSGYTGELFF.

This clone came up a few times. This chain uses TRBV2 with TRBJ2-7; D might be TRBD1 (6 bases). CDR1 is SNHLY, CDR2 FYNNEI, per germline. The CDR3 loop spans 13 amino acids. With 8 bases removed from V and 1 base from J, the gap between germline ends came to 12 bases. Here the CDR3 DNA reads TGTGCCAGCGTCGGGGACAAGTCCTACGAGCAGTACTTC. It translates to CASVGDKSYEQYF.

The V and J genes are TRBV18 and TRBJ2-5; unclear D gene. Trimming stripped 3 bases from V and 2 bases from J, with 10 bases between. CDR1 is KGHSH and CDR2 is LQKENI in the germline V gene. The CDR3 consists of 14 residues. In DNA form, the CDR3 reads TGTGCCAGCTCACCCCCAACGCAGCAAGAGACCCAGTACTTC. Its translation: CASSPPTQQETQYF.

CDR3 sequence (DNA): TGTGCCAGCAGCTCCTCCTCTGGGGCCAACGTCCTGACTTTC. This codes for CASSSSSGANVLTF. This chain connects TRBV11-3 to TRBJ2-6; D not resolved. The CDR3 length is 14 residues. CDR1 is SGHNT, CDR2 YENEEA, per germline. V was trimmed by 4 bases and J by 0 bases, leaving 4 bases between them.

The V and J genes are TRBV9 and TRBJ2-3; 10 bases are a match to TRBD2. V was clipped by 4 bases and J by 0 bases; unmatched bases: 5. CDR1 SGDLS and CDR2 YYNGEE come from the germline V gene. CDR3 length equals 16 residues. DNA of the CDR3: TGTGCCAGCAGCATCACTAGCGGGACTAGCACAGATACGCAGTATTTT. Translating gives CASSITSGTSTDTQYF.

J is TRBJ1-2 and V is TRBV29-1; TRBD1 might be the D (5 bases). CDR3 size: 16 residues. V shed 6 bases and J shed 6 bases, with 26 bases lying between them. Germline CDR1 and CDR2: SQVTM and ANQGSEA. CDR3 sequence (DNA): TGCAGCGTCCCCGGTGGGAGTCCCTGGGGGAGGAATGGCTACACCTTC. Protein: CSVPGGSPWGRNGYTF.

The J gene is TRBJ2-7, the V gene TRBV5-4, with D uncertain. With 4 bases removed from V and 3 bases from J, the gap between germline ends came to 11 bases. The CDR3 loop spans 13 amino acids. Per the germline V gene, CDR1 is SGHNT and CDR2 is YYREEE (reference sequence). DNA of the CDR3: TGTGCCAGCAGCCTGGGTGGGGACTACGAGCAGTACGTC. Residues: CASSLGGDYEQYV.

CDR3 loop: CSTQGASYGYTF. The CDR3 nucleotides are TGCAGCACACAGGGGGCGAGCTATGGCTACACCTTC. The chain recombines TRBV29-1 with TRBJ1-2; 9 bases fit TRBD1. CDR1 is SQVTM and CDR2 is ANQGSEA in the germline V gene. The CDR3 loop spans 12 amino acids. Trimming cost V 8 bases and J 4 bases; bases outside gene matches: 5.

The chain employs TRBV19 and TRBJ1-1, with D uncertain. This CDR3 spans 13 amino acids. V lost 5 bases and J 5 bases, leaving 12 bases between the germline ends. Germline CDR1 reads LNHDA; CDR2 reads SQIVND (reference sequence). The DNA for the CDR3 is TGTGCCAGTAGTCAGTCCATAAGTACTGAAGCTTTCTTT. Its protein is CASSQSISTEAFF.

The genes are TRBV5-1 and TRBJ1-1, with TRBD1 identical over 8 bases. This CDR3 has 15 amino acids. With 0 bases clipped from V and 1 base from J, the junction kept 2 bases outside the gene matches. Per the germline V gene, CDR1 is SGHRS and CDR2 is YFSETQ. The CDR3, as DNA: TGCGCCAGCAGCTTGGATCAGGGGGCGAACACTGAAGCTTTCTTT. It is translated as CASSLDQGANTEAFF. The variable domain in full, completed from reference TRBV5-1 and TRBJ1-1, reads KAGVTQTPRYLIKTRGQQVTLSCSPISGHRSVSWYQQTPGQGLQFLFEYFSETQRNKGNFPGRFSGRQFSNSRSEMNVSTLELGDSALYLCASSLDQGANTEAFFGQGTRLTVV.

The chain carries TRBV25-1 and TRBJ1-2; 7 positions match TRBD1. Unmatched junction bases numbered 5, after V lost 4 bases and J lost 3 bases. This CDR3 has 14 residues. Germline CDR1 and CDR2: MGHDK and SYGVNS. The CDR3 region has the DNA TGTGCCAGCAGTGGACAGGGCCCCCACTATGGCTACACCTTC. This sequence encodes CASSGQGPHYGYTF.

Only one count was recorded for this clone. The chain is built from TRBV10-3 and TRBJ1-2; D is ambiguous. Trimming removed 8 bases at V and 4 bases at J, with 14 bases between. Germline values: CDR1 ENHRY, CDR2 SYGVKD. CDR3 length equals 13 residues. CDR3 residues: CAIGPGRIYGYTF. The CDR3 DNA reads as TGTGCCATCGGACCGGGAAGGATCTATGGCTACACCTTC.

The rearrangement uses TRBV27 and TRBJ1-4; TRBD1 might be the D (5 bases). The germline V gene has CDR1 MNHEY and CDR2 SMNVEV (reference sequence). The CDR3 has 14 residues. Trimming left V 1 base short and J 8 bases short, with 11 bases between. The DNA for the CDR3 is TGTGCCAGCAGTTTATTAGGGGAGGGAGAAAAACTGTTTTTT. It yields the protein CASSLLGEGEKLFF.

The rearrangement uses TRBV6-4 and TRBJ2-3; D gene uncertain. This CDR3 spans 14 amino acids. Germline V gene lookup returns CDR1 MRHNA and CDR2 SNTAGT. Trimming cost V 3 bases and J 0 bases, with 7 bases left between them. The CDR3 sequence is CASSEGPSTDTQYF. The CDR3 nucleotides are TGTGCCAGCAGTGAGGGCCCCAGCACAGATACGCAGTATTTT.

The rearrangement uses TRBV5-4 and TRBJ1-2, with 9 bases that match TRBD1. This CDR3 contains 13 residues. Germline CDR1 reads SGHNT; CDR2 reads YYREEE (reference sequence). V shed 4 bases and J 5 bases; nucleotides not matched to a gene: 3. Here the CDR3 reads CASSTGTGYGYTF. In DNA form, the CDR3 reads TGTGCCAGCAGCACCGGGACAGGGTATGGCTACACCTTC.

This chain links TRBV18 with TRBJ2-2; 7 bases agree with TRBD1. J gave up 4 bases and V 8 bases, and 10 bases lay outside the gene matches. Germline CDR1 reads KGHSH; CDR2 reads LQKENI. This CDR3 spans 15 amino acids. CDR3 region: CASVKQGSVTGELFF. CDR3 nucleotide sequence: TGTGCCAGCGTTAAACAGGGGTCGGTCACCGGGGAGCTGTTTTTT.

This rearrangement joins TRBV5-4 to TRBJ1-5, with D unclear. Trimming left V 4 bases short and J 11 bases short, with 13 bases between. The CDR3 contains 12 residues. Germline V CDR1 and CDR2: SGHNT, YYREEE (reference sequence). For the CDR3, the DNA is TGTGCCAGCAGCAAGGACGGGGTGGCCCAGCATTTT. Amino acid sequence: CASSKDGVAQHF.

The rearrangement uses TRBV6-4 and TRBJ1-2; unclear D gene. Trimming pared 2 bases from V and 11 bases from J, leaving 15 bases between. CDR3 length: 13 amino acids. The germline V gene encodes CDR1 MRHNA and CDR2 SNTAGT. The CDR3 nucleotides read TGTGCCAGCAGTGACCCCTTGGCGGGGAGATACACCTTC. Amino acid sequence: CASSDPLAGRYTF.

The rearrangement uses TRBV19 and TRBJ2-5; a weak D match, TRBD1 (6 bases). The ends were cut back, 5 bases at V and 5 bases at J, with 18 bases in the middle. This CDR3 contains 15 residues. The germline gives CDR1 LNHDA, CDR2 SQIVND (reference sequence). The CDR3 DNA reads TGTGCCAGTAGTGTCCGACAGGACGATCGTGAGACCCAGTACTTC. Residues: CASSVRQDDRETQYF.

The genes are TRBV2 and TRBJ1-2; a weak D match, TRBD1 (5 bases). Trimming shortened V by 6 bases and J by 2 bases, and 7 bases separated the two germline ends. The CDR3 runs 12 residues. Germline CDR1 and CDR2: SNHLY and FYNNEI. The CDR3 reads CASRGGNYGYTF. CDR3 DNA sequence: TGTGCCAGCAGGGGGGGGAACTATGGCTACACCTTC.